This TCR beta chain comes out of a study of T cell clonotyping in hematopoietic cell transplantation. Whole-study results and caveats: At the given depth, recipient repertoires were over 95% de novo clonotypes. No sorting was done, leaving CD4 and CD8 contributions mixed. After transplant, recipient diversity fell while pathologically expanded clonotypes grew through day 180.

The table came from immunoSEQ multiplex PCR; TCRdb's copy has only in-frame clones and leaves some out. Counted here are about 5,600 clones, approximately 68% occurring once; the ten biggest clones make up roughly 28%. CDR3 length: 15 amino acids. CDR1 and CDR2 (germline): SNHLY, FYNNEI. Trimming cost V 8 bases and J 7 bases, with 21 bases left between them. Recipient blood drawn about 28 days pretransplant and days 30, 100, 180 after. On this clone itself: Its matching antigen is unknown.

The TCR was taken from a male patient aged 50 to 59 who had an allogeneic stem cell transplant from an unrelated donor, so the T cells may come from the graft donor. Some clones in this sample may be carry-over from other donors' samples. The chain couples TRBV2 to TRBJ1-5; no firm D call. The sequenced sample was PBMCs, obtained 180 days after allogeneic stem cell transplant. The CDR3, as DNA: TGTGCCAGCGTCCCGCCCGGGGTTGGTAGGCAGCCCCAGCATTTT. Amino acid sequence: CASVPPGVGRQPQHF.